This T cell receptor beta chain derives from a study of cytomegalovirus exposure and HLA in healthy donors. Study context: In a later analysis, it was reported that the roughly 120 validation repertoires had been produced on the same platform as the 690 or so repertoires belonging to the first cohort. Findings and caveats of the study: High specificity and sensitivity for cytomegalovirus status were reported for the classifier. Researchers counted roughly 150 TCR beta chains as cytomegalovirus-associated. Three chains linked to CMV were shown in vitro to be specific for CMV antigens.

Libraries were prepared by immunoSEQ multiplex PCR; TCRdb keeps only in-frame clonotypes and omits some of them. The table shows roughly 220,000 clones, with just over 90% occurring only once. Points on this clone: Antigen unknown.

The germline V gene encodes CDR1 MNHNS and CDR2 SASEGT. V dropped 1 base and J dropped 0 bases, with 9 bases sitting between them. The CDR3 loop spans 15 amino acids. The rearrangement joins TRBV6-1 to TRBJ1-2; TRBD1 is a possible D gene (5 bases). The sequence derives from a woman aged 18-29 years in good health and CMV-seronegative. Sequencing was done on a sample of PBMCs. The chain's CDR3 is CASSEEAGPNYGYTF. The DNA for the CDR3 is TGTGCCAGCAGTGAAGAGGCAGGGCCTAACTATGGCTACACCTTC.